The next 23 T cell receptor beta chains were all read from a single sample in a study of blood T cell repertoires in COVID-19. Repertoires were generated with immunoSEQ multiplex PCR, while TCRdb's copy carries only in-frame clones and drops some. The sample lists 180,000 or so clones; over 80% were seen once. The sequencing sample was made of PBMCs or T cells enriched from blood (not recorded which). All receptors come from an older woman who had recovered from COVID-19.

This chain joins TRBV19 and TRBJ1-6; D not certain. V lost 4 bases and J lost 9, with 13 bases in between. The CDR3 has 14 residues. The V gene's germline CDR1 is LNHDA and CDR2 SQIVND (reference sequence). CDR3 residues: CASSNRPGFSPLHF. The CDR3, as DNA: TGTGCCAGTAGTAACAGACCCGGCTTTTCACCCCTCCACTTT.

The V call is TRBV30, the J call TRBJ2-7; 10 positions agree with TRBD2. Per the germline V gene, CDR1 is GTSNPN and CDR2 is SVGIG (reference sequence). V lost 5 bases, J lost 0 bases, and 7 bases stayed unmatched. The CDR3 totals 15 residues. The CDR3 here is CAWGNGLAASYEQYF. The CDR3 DNA sequence: TGTGCCTGGGGAAACGGACTAGCGGCCTCCTACGAGCAGTACTTC.

This chain uses TRBV5-1 with TRBJ2-6; D perhaps matches TRBD2 (6 bases). This CDR3 comprises 16 residues. Germline V CDR1 and CDR2: SGHRS, YFSETQ. The V end was cut by 4 bases, the J end by 1 base, with 12 bases between. The CDR3 bases are TGCGCCAGCAGCCCGATGGGGGGTTCTGGGGCCAACGTCCTGACTTTC. As protein: CASSPMGGSGANVLTF.

The chain employs TRBV9 and TRBJ2-3; no clear D. The germline V gene encodes CDR1 SGDLS and CDR2 YYNGEE. V shed 0 bases and J shed 2 bases, with 7 bases lying between them. The CDR3 has 14 residues. The CDR3: CASSVVALTDTQYF. For the CDR3, the DNA is TGTGCCAGCAGCGTAGTGGCCCTCACAGATACGCAGTATTTT.

The V call is TRBV18, the J call TRBJ2-1; tentatively, D is TRBD1 (5 bases). Germline CDR1 and CDR2: KGHSH and LQKENI. V lost 0 bases to trimming and J lost 7 bases, with 13 bases between them. The CDR3 runs 15 residues. Written as DNA, the CDR3 is TGTGCCAGCTCACCACCGGGGCCGGTAAGAAATGAGCAGTTCTTC. Translated, it gives CASSPPGPVRNEQFF.

The chain joins TRBV24-1 to TRBJ2-3, with 9 positions matching TRBD1. The CDR3 totals 18 residues. CDR1 and CDR2 from the germline V gene are KGHDR and SFDVKD. With V trimmed by 2 bases and J by 5 bases, 13 bases remained unmatched. The CDR3 here is CATSDSATGTGFLDTQYF. The CDR3 DNA reads TGTGCCACCAGTGATTCAGCCACCGGGACAGGGTTTTTAGATACGCAGTATTTT.

This clone showed up just a few times. This chain uses TRBV20-1 with TRBJ1-2; TRBD1 might be the D (5 bases). V lost 3 bases and J lost 8, with 10 bases in between. CDR3 size: 11 residues. CDR1 and CDR2 from the germline V gene are DFQATT and SNEGSKA (reference sequence). The CDR3 protein is CSASGGGGYTF. CDR3 nucleotides: TGCAGTGCTAGTGGCGGGGGAGGCTACACCTTC.

The V gene is TRBV6-5, the J gene TRBJ2-7, with TRBD2 matching over 11 bases. CDR1 is MNHEY and CDR2 is SVGAGI in the germline V gene. Unmatched junction bases numbered 4, after V lost 8 bases and J lost 4 bases. The CDR3 loop spans 13 amino acids. CDR3 DNA: TGTGCCAGCGGATTAGCGGGGGGGTACGAGCAGTACTTC. It translates to CASGLAGGYEQYF.

As DNA, the CDR3 is TGTGCCAGCAGTGAATTTGGGTTGGTCGGGACTGAAGCTTTCTTT. Translated: CASSEFGLVGTEAFF. The chain couples TRBV2 to TRBJ1-1, with unresolved D. Trimming cost V 2 bases and J 5 bases, with 15 bases left between them. Germline CDR1 and CDR2: SNHLY and FYNNEI. This CDR3 region has 15 residues.

Worth noting for this clone: The sample contains more than one DNA sequence encoding this CDR3. The gene calls are TRBV2 and TRBJ2-5; D not certain. Germline V gives CDR1 SNHLY, CDR2 FYNNEI. Trimming pared 6 bases from V and 1 base from J, leaving 3 bases between. This CDR3 contains 11 residues. In nucleotides, the CDR3 is TGTGCCAGCAGCCTCCAAGAGACCCAGTACTTC. The encoded protein is CASSLQETQYF. The whole variable domain, remainder taken from reference TRBV2 and TRBJ2-5, is EPEVTQTPSHQVTQMGQEVILRCVPISNHLYFYWYRQILGQKVEFLVSFYNNEISEKSEIFDDQFSVERPDGSNFTLKIRSTKLEDSAMYFCASSLQETQYFGPGTRLLVL.

The CDR3 reads CASSSGTGDYEQYF. In DNA, the CDR3 is TGTGCCAGCAGTTCCGGGACAGGGGACTACGAGCAGTACTTC. The rearrangement links TRBV27 to TRBJ2-7, with 10 positions matching TRBD1. Germline V gives CDR1 MNHEY, CDR2 SMNVEV (reference sequence). J was trimmed by 3 bases and V by 4 bases; bases with no gene match: 3. This CDR3 spans 14 amino acids.

The chain couples TRBV7-9 to TRBJ1-1; D perhaps matches TRBD1 (6 bases). Germline loops: CDR1 SEHNR, CDR2 FQNEAQ (reference sequence). The CDR3 contains 14 residues. V was shortened by 3 bases and J by 0 bases, with 8 bases between the two germline ends. The CDR3 here is CASSLTGVNTEAFF. The CDR3 coding sequence is TGTGCCAGCAGCTTGACAGGAGTGAACACTGAAGCTTTCTTT.

The table lists this clone with a few counts. The chain links TRBV5-1 to TRBJ2-5; a weak D match, TRBD2 (5 bases). Germline CDR1 is SGHRS and CDR2 is YFSETQ. The CDR3 spans 14 residues. The V end was cut by 4 bases, the J end by 5 bases, with 15 bases between. The CDR3 coding sequence is TGCGCCAGCAGCCTGTTCGAGGGCGAGGAGACCCAGTACTTC. This translates into CASSLFEGEETQYF. The full variable domain, rest sourced from reference TRBV5-1 and TRBJ2-5, is KAGVTQTPRYLIKTRGQQVTLSCSPISGHRSVSWYQQTPGQGLQFLFEYFSETQRNKGNFPGRFSGRQFSNSRSEMNVSTLELGDSALYLCASSLFEGEETQYFGPGTRLLVL.

This chain connects TRBV19 to TRBJ1-2, with 10 bases lining up with TRBD1. Germline-derived CDR1 and CDR2 are LNHDA and SQIVND (reference sequence). Trimming cost V 5 bases and J 8 bases; bases outside gene matches: 8. The CDR3 runs 14 residues. CDR3 amino acids: CASSGRQGAQGYTF. The CDR3 DNA reads TGTGCCAGTAGTGGACGACAGGGGGCTCAAGGCTACACCTTC. Filled out from reference TRBV19 and TRBJ1-2, the complete variable domain reads DGGITQSPKYLFRKEGQNVTLSCEQNLNHDAMYWYRQDPGQGLRLIYYSQIVNDFQKGDIAEGYSVSREKKESFPLTVTSAQKNPTAFYLCASSGRQGAQGYTFGSGTRLTVV.

This clone has just a few counts. The chain links TRBV12-3 or TRBV12-4 to TRBJ2-7; D may be TRBD1 (6 bases). This CDR3 is built from 13 residues. Trimming cost V 5 bases and J 6 bases, with 14 bases left between them. The CDR3 sequence is CASSQDRFFEQYF. CDR3 coding DNA: TGTGCCAGCAGTCAAGACAGGTTTTTCGAGCAGTACTTC.

V gene TRBV9 combines with J gene TRBJ2-5; 10 positions agree with TRBD2. CDR1 and CDR2 from the germline V gene are SGDLS and YYNGEE. Trimming at V came to 6 bases and at J to 5 bases, leaving 4 bases not matched to a gene. This CDR3 contains 13 residues. The CDR3 region has the DNA TGTGCCAGCACCCCTAGCGGGAGCGAGACCCAGTACTTC. This codes for CASTPSGSETQYF.

This clone was picked up one time. V gene TRBV2 combines with J gene TRBJ2-5; TRBD2 aligns across 7 bases. CDR1 SNHLY and CDR2 FYNNEI come from the germline V gene. The CDR3 loop spans 14 amino acids. J was trimmed by 7 bases and V by 1 base; bases with no gene match: 6. For the CDR3, the DNA is TGTGCCAGCAGTGAAGGGACTAGGGTGGCGACCCAGTACTTC. Its translation: CASSEGTRVATQYF.

This chain links TRBV10-2 with TRBJ2-2; 8 bases fit TRBD2. The germline gives CDR1 WSHSY, CDR2 SAAADI. This CDR3 comprises 17 residues. J was trimmed by 2 bases and V by 4 bases; bases with no gene match: 9. This CDR3 reads CASSGFGAGENTGELFF. The DNA of the CDR3 is TGCGCCAGCAGTGGATTTGGAGCGGGGGAAAACACCGGGGAGCTGTTTTTT.

V usage is TRBV4-2 and J usage is TRBJ2-1; 11 bases match TRBD2. CDR1 LGHNA and CDR2 YNFKEQ come from the germline V gene. With 4 bases clipped from V and 6 bases from J, the junction kept 5 bases outside the gene matches. This CDR3 region has 15 residues. Here the CDR3 reads CASSRGTSGLNEQFF. CDR3 nucleotides: TGTGCCAGCAGCCGGGGGACTAGCGGACTCAATGAGCAGTTCTTC.

The rearrangement joins TRBV28 to TRBJ1-2, with 10 bases identical to TRBD1. The germline V gene encodes CDR1 MDHEN and CDR2 SYDVKM. The V gene end was trimmed by 7 bases and the J gene end by 4 bases; junction bases not matched to a gene: 6. The CDR3 loop spans 14 amino acids. The CDR3 reads CASNDRGLSYGYTF. Written as DNA, the CDR3 is TGTGCCAGCAACGACAGGGGGCTCTCCTATGGCTACACCTTC.

The V call is TRBV28, the J call TRBJ2-2; no firm D call. This CDR3 region has 13 residues. Per germline, CDR1 MDHEN and CDR2 SYDVKM. The V end lost 4 bases, the J end lost 0 bases, and 3 bases lay between the germline ends. In DNA form, the CDR3 reads TGTGCCAGCAGTTCAGCGAACACCGGGGAGCTGTTTTTT. It is translated as CASSSANTGELFF.

The V gene is TRBV18, the J gene TRBJ2-7; 8 nucleotides agree with TRBD2. The length of the CDR3 is 15 residues. Losses at the gene ends were 6 bases for V and 3 bases for J; bases not matched to a gene: 10. Germline values: CDR1 KGHSH, CDR2 LQKENI. CDR3 nucleotides: TGTGCCAGCTCGCCAAGGACTAGCTTTTTCTACGAGCAGTACTTC. Amino acid sequence: CASSPRTSFFYEQYF.

The chain links TRBV27 to TRBJ2-7, with TRBD1 matching 12 bases. Germline V gene lookup returns CDR1 MNHEY and CDR2 SMNVEV (reference sequence). The V and J ends lost 4 bases and 7 bases, in that order; junction bases with no gene match: 8. The CDR3 covers 15 residues. The DNA for the CDR3 is TGTGCCAGCAGTTCATGGGACAGGGGGCGAGGTGAGCAGTACTTC. This gives the protein CASSSWDRGRGEQYF.